The entry that follows covers one T cell receptor (beta chain) sequence. Seattle's cohort entered during active infection and was followed longitudinally. This sample was taken from a study of blood T cell repertoires in COVID-19. Study at large: Samples taken during acute and convalescent COVID-19 were collected in the United States, Italy and Spain.

Original handling: Cell counts per sample came from amplifying reference gene primers. Assay: immunoSEQ multiplex PCR; the TCRdb copy retains only in-frame clones and omits some. The V and J calls and the clone size are those of that table, but D and trimming were determined from the DNA. The data hold some 80,000 clones, with about nine tenths observed a single time. CDR3 length: 13 amino acids. Germline CDR1 reads MNHEY; CDR2 reads SVGEGT. V lost 6 bases and J lost 8; bases outside the gene matches: 6. Sequencing was performed on peripheral blood. V and J are TRBV6-2 or TRBV6-3 and TRBJ2-1; 8 nucleotides match TRBD2. The source is a man in his fifties or sixties with COVID-19, enrolled during active disease. The CDR3, as DNA: TGTGCCAGCAGCCTAGCGGGCGCATATGAGCAGTTCTTC. Amino acids: CASSLAGAYEQFF.